This T cell receptor beta chain is from a study of blood T cell repertoires in COVID-19. Study-wide background: The origin of the acute and convalescent COVID-19 samples was the United States, Italy and Spain. T cells, B-cell-depleted T cells, or PBMCs provided the cDNA or gDNA that served as material.

This clone came up a few times. Enrolled during active infection, Seattle patients were then followed longitudinally. As originally analysed: Nucleated cell counts were estimated from reference gene primer amplification. Data came from immunoSEQ multiplex PCR; TCRdb stores just in-frame clones and leaves some out. V, J and clone size are those of that table, while D and trimming were read from the DNA. This sample yields 35,000 to 45,000 clones, of which just over 90% are seen a single time; about 0.4% belongs to the top ten. Trimming shortened V by 1 base and J by 8 bases, and 9 bases separated the two germline ends. Germline V lookup: CDR1 LGHDT, CDR2 YNNKEL (reference sequence). This CDR3 is built from 13 residues.

This chain connects TRBV3-1 (or the pseudogene TRBV3-2) to TRBJ2-1; D is undetermined. The sample taken for sequencing was peripheral blood. The clonotype originates from a man aged 45-65 years with COVID-19, enrolled during active disease. The CDR3 DNA is TGTGCCAGCAGCCAAGGAGGTAGAGATGAGCAGTTCTTC. Residues: CASSQGGRDEQFF.